This TCR beta chain was observed in a study of PD-1 blockade in classical Hodgkin lymphoma. The method was immunoSEQ multiplex PCR; TCRdb's version includes in-frame clones alone and lacks a portion of them. Of some 49,000 clones in the sample, approximately 90% were seen once. There are 15 residues in the CDR3. Per germline, CDR1 WNHNN and CDR2 SYGVQD (reference sequence). The V gene end was trimmed by 4 bases and the J gene end by 7 bases; junction bases not matched to a gene: 4. On this clone: The antigen remains unidentified.

The time point denotes: newly diagnosed, previously untreated cHL patient sample. PBMCs from patients with newly diagnosed, untreated classical Hodgkin lymphoma served as a comparison group for the relapsed/refractory trial patients. Study observations and caveats: It was reported that newly diagnosed patients had less baseline TCR diversity than healthy donors.

This receptor was taken from a human donor with classical Hodgkin lymphoma. The sample was peripheral blood mononuclear cells (PBMCs). This chain joins TRBV10-1 and TRBJ1-6; 10 nucleotides match TRBD1. The CDR3 bases are TGCGCCAGCAGTGCAGAGGGACAGGGGAATTCACCCCTCCACTTT. Translating it yields CASSAEGQGNSPLHF.